These 15 T cell receptor beta chains came from one sample sequenced in a study of blood T cells in healthy people across ages. Sample-barcoded 5' priming and a J-beta primer mix drove a second PCR of about 6 to 11 cycles. Using its own MiXCR run on the 5' RACE reads, TCRdb lists one record per CDR3 protein. This table has about 1,500,000 distinct CDR3 sequences, 40% to 50% appearing once. The sequencing sample was made of blood. The receptor source for this set is a woman aged 18 to 35 in good health.

This chain uses TRBV5-4 with TRBJ2-1; D remains ambiguous. CDR1 SGHNT and CDR2 YYREEE come from the germline V gene (reference sequence). Trimming pared 0 bases from V and 13 bases from J, leaving 11 bases between. This CDR3 region has 12 residues. The CDR3 protein is CASSLDPRAQFF. In DNA form, the CDR3 reads TGTGCCAGCAGCTTGGACCCAAGAGCACAGTTCTTC.

This clonotype was observed a handful of times. This chain links TRBV6-1 with TRBJ2-3; D is possibly TRBD1 (5 bases). The CDR3 sequence is 13 residues long. Germline values: CDR1 MNHNS, CDR2 SASEGT. V was pared by 8 bases and J by 3 bases, with 12 bases between. As DNA, the CDR3 is TGTGCCAGCGGGGCGCGGCGAACAGATACGCAGTATTTT. Translated, it gives CASGARRTDTQYF.

As to this clonotype: At one end, the junction sequence differs from germline, possibly due to a read error. The V gene is TRBV28, the J gene TRBJ1-6; D may be TRBD1 (5 bases). The CDR3 has 15 amino acids. The germline V gene has CDR1 MDHEN and CDR2 SYDVKM. The chain's CDR3 is CASSASQGPNPPLHF. CDR3 DNA sequence: TGTGCCAGCAGTGCTTCCCAGGGTCCTAATCCACCCCTCCACTTT.

The rearrangement joins TRBV21-1 to TRBJ2-7; TRBD2, as called in the table, went unchecked against the DNA. TRBV21-1 is an annotated pseudogene. The CDR3 has 14 amino acids. CDR3: CASSKCRDYIGQYF. CDR3 DNA: TGTGCCAGTAGCAAATGCCGGGACTATATTGGGCAGTACTTC.

The chain recombines TRBV20-1 with TRBJ2-7; D is ambiguous. V was pared by 4 bases and J by 0 bases, with 10 bases between. The CDR3 sequence is 13 residues long. In germline, CDR1 is DFQATT, CDR2 SNEGSKA (reference sequence). The CDR3: CSATNSYSYEQYF. The CDR3 region has the DNA TGCAGTGCTACTAACAGTTACTCCTACGAGCAGTACTTC.

A remark on this clonotype: The germline gene is not matched at one end of the junction; a read error may be the cause. This chain connects TRBV7-2 to TRBJ1-1; D is possibly TRBD1 (5 bases). Germline V CDR1 and CDR2: SGHTA, FQGNSA. This CDR3 spans 13 amino acids. The CDR3 nucleotides read TGTGCCAGCAGCTGGGACGAGGGCACTGAAGTTTTCTTT. The encoded protein is CASSWDEGTEVFF.

This chain joins TRBV12-3 or TRBV12-4 and TRBJ1-2; TRBD1 matches 7 bases. This CDR3 contains 13 residues. The J segment lost 7 bases and the V segment lost 11 bases, leaving 13 bases of the junction unmatched. CDR3 protein: CADVTGPGGGYTF. Written as DNA, the CDR3 is TGTGCCGACGTGACAGGGCCAGGGGGTGGCTACACCTTC.

V usage is TRBV5-1 and J usage is TRBJ2-1, with D hard to call. The CDR3 contains 15 residues. V was clipped by 4 bases and J by 0 bases, with 11 bases between them. Germline CDR1 reads SGHRS; CDR2 reads YFSETQ. CDR3 sequence (DNA): TGCGCCAGCAGCCCCAGACTGAACTCCTACAATGAGCAGTTCTTC. It codes for CASSPRLNSYNEQFF.

This clonotype was recorded many times. This chain connects TRBV9 to TRBJ2-1, with 8 bases fitting TRBD2. After removal of 3 bases from V and 3 bases from J, the junction contained 5 bases not matched to a gene. The germline gives CDR1 SGDLS, CDR2 YYNGEE. The CDR3 runs 15 residues. CDR3 protein: CASSEVGTSYNEQFF. The CDR3 nucleotides are TGTGCCAGCAGCGAGGTGGGGACTAGCTACAATGAGCAGTTCTTC.

V is TRBV15 and J is TRBJ2-3; the D is unclear. The CDR3 is made up of 12 amino acids. Per the germline V gene, CDR1 is LNHNV and CDR2 is YYDKDF (reference sequence). Trimming removed 5 bases from V and 6 bases from J, with 9 bases in between. The CDR3 DNA sequence: TGTGCCACCAGCCTAGGAGATGATACGCAGTATTTT. Translating it yields CATSLGDDTQYF.

This clonotype was detected only a few times. The chain carries TRBV4-2 and TRBJ2-4, with D perhaps being TRBD1 or TRBD2 (5 bases each). TRBJ2-7 matches the DNA end more closely, so the J call is doubtful. Germline V gene data show CDR1 as LGHNA and CDR2 as YNFKEQ. This CDR3 contains 16 residues. The CDR3 protein is CASSQDFGRDGYEQYF. Written as DNA, the CDR3 is TGTGCCAGCAGCCAAGATTTCGGCAGGGACGGCTACGAGCAGTACTTC.

This clonotype has a handful of counts. This chain uses TRBV7-2 with TRBJ1-6; no definite D call. Germline V gene data show CDR1 as SGHTA and CDR2 as FQGNSA. The CDR3 extends over 17 amino acids. Deletions cut 4 bases from V and 7 bases from J, with 20 bases between. The CDR3 sequence: CASSSAGQRGKNSPLHF. The CDR3 coding sequence is TGTGCCAGCAGCTCGGCAGGTCAGCGAGGGAAGAATTCACCCCTCCACTTT.

CDR3 sequence: CASSLDVWAPGGVNTEAFF. CDR3 sequence (DNA): TGCGCCAGCAGCTTGGACGTGTGGGCTCCCGGGGGAGTGAACACTGAAGCTTTCTTT. V and J are TRBV5-1 and TRBJ1-1, with D perhaps TRBD1 (5 bases). Germline values: CDR1 SGHRS, CDR2 YFSETQ. The CDR3 is 19 residues long. The V and J ends lost 0 bases and 0 bases respectively, with 21 bases between them.

This clonotype was detected a few times. The chain combines TRBV7-8 with TRBJ2-1; no clear D gene. This CDR3 is 15 amino acids long. Trimming took off 5 bases at V and 4 bases at J, with 15 bases between the two ends. CDR1 is SGHVS and CDR2 is FQNEAQ in the germline V gene. DNA of the CDR3: TGTGCCAGCAGCCGCGAAGTGAGTGGGTACAATGAGCAGTTCTTC. It is translated as CASSREVSGYNEQFF. The full variable domain, in which reference TRBV7-8 and TRBJ2-1 provide the parts outside the CDR3, is GAGVSQSPRYKVAKRGQDVALRCDPISGHVSLFWYQQALGQGPEFLTYFQNEAQLDKSGLPSDRFFAERPEGSVSTLKIQRTQQEDSAVYLCASSREVSGYNEQFFGPGTRLTVL.

The CDR3 here is CASSSASSGGALNEQFF. The CDR3 DNA is TGTGCCAGCAGCTCCGCTTCTAGCGGGGGGGCCCTCAATGAGCAGTTCTTC. The gene calls are TRBV5-4 and TRBJ2-1; 12 bases agree with TRBD2. The CDR3 has 17 residues. From germline, CDR1 is SGHNT and CDR2 YYREEE (reference sequence). V gave up 3 bases and J gave up 6 bases; unmatched junction bases: 10.